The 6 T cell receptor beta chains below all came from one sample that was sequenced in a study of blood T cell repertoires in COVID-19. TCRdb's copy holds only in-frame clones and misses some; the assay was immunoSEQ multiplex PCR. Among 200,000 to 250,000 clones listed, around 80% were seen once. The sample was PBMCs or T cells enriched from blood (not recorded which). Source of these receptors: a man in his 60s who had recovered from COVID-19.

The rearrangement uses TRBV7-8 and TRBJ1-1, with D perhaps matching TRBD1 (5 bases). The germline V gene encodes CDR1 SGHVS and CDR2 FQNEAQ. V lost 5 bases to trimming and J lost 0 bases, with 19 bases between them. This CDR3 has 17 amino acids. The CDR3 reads CASSLNTGGSMNTEAFF. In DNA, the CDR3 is TGTGCCAGCAGCCTTAATACAGGCGGATCCATGAACACTGAAGCTTTCTTT.

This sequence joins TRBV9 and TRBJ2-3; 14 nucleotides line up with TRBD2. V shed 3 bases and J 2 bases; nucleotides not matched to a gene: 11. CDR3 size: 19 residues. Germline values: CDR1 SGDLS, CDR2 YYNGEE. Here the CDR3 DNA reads TGTGCCAGCAGCGCCCAACCGGGACTAGCGGGGGTCTCCACAGATACGCAGTATTTT. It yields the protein CASSAQPGLAGVSTDTQYF.

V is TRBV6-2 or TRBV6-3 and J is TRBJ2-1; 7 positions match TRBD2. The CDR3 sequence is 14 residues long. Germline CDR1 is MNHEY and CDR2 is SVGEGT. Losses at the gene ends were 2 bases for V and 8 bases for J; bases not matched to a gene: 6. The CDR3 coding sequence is TGTGCCAGCAGTTACACGGGGGGAGGCCATGAGCAGTTCTTC. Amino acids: CASSYTGGGHEQFF.

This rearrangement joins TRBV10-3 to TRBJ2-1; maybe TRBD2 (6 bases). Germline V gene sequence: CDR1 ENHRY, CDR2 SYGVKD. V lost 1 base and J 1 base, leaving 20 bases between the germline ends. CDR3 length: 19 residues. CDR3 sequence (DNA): TGTGCCATCAGTGAGTTCGGACTCGGCACTAGCTTGTCCTACAATGAGCAGTTCTTC. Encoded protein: CAISEFGLGTSLSYNEQFF.

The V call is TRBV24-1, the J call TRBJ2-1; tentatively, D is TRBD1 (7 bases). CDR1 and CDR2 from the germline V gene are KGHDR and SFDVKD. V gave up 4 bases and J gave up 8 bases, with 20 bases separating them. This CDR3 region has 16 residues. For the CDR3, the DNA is TGTGCCACCAGTGACCCGACAGGGAGGATGGTCGATGAGCAGTTCTTC. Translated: CATSDPTGRMVDEQFF.

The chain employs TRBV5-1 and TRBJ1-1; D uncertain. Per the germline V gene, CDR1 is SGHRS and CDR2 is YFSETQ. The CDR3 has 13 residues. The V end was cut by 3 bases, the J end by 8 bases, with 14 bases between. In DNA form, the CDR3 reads TGCGCCAGCAGCTGGAACGACAATTTAGAAGCTTTCTTT. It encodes CASSWNDNLEAFF. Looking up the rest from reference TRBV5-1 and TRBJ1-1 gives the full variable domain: KAGVTQTPRYLIKTRGQQVTLSCSPISGHRSVSWYQQTPGQGLQFLFEYFSETQRNKGNFPGRFSGRQFSNSRSEMNVSTLELGDSALYLCASSWNDNLEAFFGQGTRLTVV.